Detailed here is one TCR beta chain. The target antigen is unknown. The record originates from a study of OX40 agonist ivuxolimab in advanced cancers. General study findings and limits: Near-lowest levels of clonal expansion characterized partial responders at 0.1-3.0 mg/kg.

No patient had autoimmune disease or received systemic immunosuppression. The method was immunoSEQ multiplex PCR; TCRdb's version includes in-frame clones alone and lacks a portion of them. The table has roughly 80,000 clones, approximately 86% seen once. The sequence derives from an adult with an advanced solid tumor such as melanoma, head and neck, liver or kidney cancer. The sample in question was CD4+ or CD8+ T cells sorted from blood, obtained in a trial of the OX40 agonist ivuxolimab.

The CDR3 reads CASSEWGTSGTDTQYF. CDR3 coding DNA: TGTGCCAGCAGTGAATGGGGGACTAGCGGCACAGATACGCAGTATTTT. The V gene is TRBV6-1, the J gene TRBJ2-3; the match to TRBD2 covers 10 bases. The CDR3 is 16 amino acids. The V and J ends lost 2 bases and 1 base, in that order; junction bases with no gene match: 3. Germline assignment: CDR1 MNHNS and CDR2 SASEGT.